Listed below are T cell receptor beta chains from one sample, sequenced in a study of CD8 T cells in Susac syndrome. TCRdb recomputed calls from the immunoSEQ multiplex PCR reads with MiXCR, one row per CDR3 protein. The profile covers under 300,000 distinct CDR3 sequences, with 90% to 97% appearing a single time and around 0.093% taken by the ten largest. The sample comprised CD4+ T cells from PBMCs. The receptors were gathered from a human donor with Susac syndrome. Both conserved end residues are part of each CDR3. Each record gives: J gene, D gene, V gene, clone size, CDR3 DNA, CDR3 protein. The D gene is left open where the match is weak. Expanded clones are given a class, and other clones once, few, many or no size at all.

j_call: TRBJ2-5; d_call: TRBD2; v_call: TRBV29-1; clone_size: NA; cdr3_nt: TGCAGTGGCGAAGCTGGCGGGGGAGGGAGAGAGACCCAGTACTTC; cdr3_aa: CSGEAGGGGRETQYF
j_call: TRBJ2-3; d_call: TRBD2; v_call: TRBV29-1; clone_size: NA; cdr3_nt: TGCAGCGTTGAAGATTCGGGAGGGGCCCTCCCAGATACGCAGTATTTT; cdr3_aa: CSVEDSGGALPDTQYF
j_call: TRBJ1-1; d_call: NA; v_call: TRBV5-1; clone_size: NA; cdr3_nt: TGCGCCAGCAGCACCCAGGCAGGGAGTATGAACACTGAAGCTTTCTTT; cdr3_aa: CASSTQAGSMNTEAFF
j_call: TRBJ2-3; d_call: TRBD1; v_call: TRBV14; clone_size: NA; cdr3_nt: TGTGCCACTAACAGGGGACACACAGATACGCAGTATTTT; cdr3_aa: CATNRGHTDTQYF
j_call: TRBJ1-2; d_call: NA; v_call: TRBV25-1; clone_size: NA; cdr3_nt: TGTGCCAGCAGTGGAACGTCTCAGGGTTCCTATGGCTACACCTTC; cdr3_aa: CASSGTSQGSYGYTF
j_call: TRBJ2-7; d_call: NA; v_call: TRBV20-1; clone_size: NA; cdr3_nt: TGCAGTGCTAGAGATAGCGGCCGAGCCTACGAGCAGTACTTC; cdr3_aa: CSARDSGRAYEQYF
j_call: TRBJ1-5; d_call: NA; v_call: TRBV30; clone_size: NA; cdr3_nt: TGTGCCTGGAGTGTAAGAAGGGGATATCAGCCCCAGCATTTT; cdr3_aa: CAWSVRRGYQPQHF
j_call: TRBJ2-5; d_call: NA; v_call: TRBV18; clone_size: NA; cdr3_nt: TGTGCCAGCTCACCTGCGAGAGGAGAGACCCAGTACTTC; cdr3_aa: CASSPARGETQYF
j_call: TRBJ2-3; d_call: TRBD2; v_call: TRBV3-1; clone_size: NA; cdr3_nt: TGTGCCAGCAGCCAAACGACTAGCGGGATCACCACAGATACGCAGTATTTT; cdr3_aa: CASSQTTSGITTDTQYF
j_call: TRBJ1-2; d_call: NA; v_call: TRBV29-1; clone_size: NA; cdr3_nt: TGCAGCGTTGAATCTCCCCTTGTGGGCAACACCTTC; cdr3_aa: CSVESPLVGNTF
j_call: TRBJ1-2; d_call: NA; v_call: TRBV9; clone_size: NA; cdr3_nt: TGTGCCAGCAGCGTAGAAGGGAGGGGTGGCTACACCTTC; cdr3_aa: CASSVEGRGGYTF
j_call: TRBJ1-1; d_call: TRBD1; v_call: TRBV28; clone_size: NA; cdr3_nt: TGTGCCAGCAGTGCCGGACAGGGGAACACTGAAGCTTTCTTT; cdr3_aa: CASSAGQGNTEAFF
j_call: TRBJ2-1; d_call: TRBD2; v_call: TRBV9; clone_size: NA; cdr3_nt: TGTGCCAGCAGCATTACTAGCGGGAGATACAATGAGCAGTTCTTC; cdr3_aa: CASSITSGRYNEQFF
j_call: TRBJ1-1; d_call: NA; v_call: TRBV19; clone_size: NA; cdr3_nt: TGTGCCAGTAGTATCCCAGGGCTGAACACTGAAGCTTTCTTT; cdr3_aa: CASSIPGLNTEAFF
j_call: TRBJ2-7; d_call: TRBD2; v_call: TRBV5-1; clone_size: NA; cdr3_nt: TGCGCCAGCAGCCCCTTACTAGCGGGGACCTACGAGCAGTACTTC; cdr3_aa: CASSPLLAGTYEQYF
j_call: TRBJ2-1; d_call: NA; v_call: TRBV3-1; clone_size: NA; cdr3_nt: TGTGCCAGCAGCCAGACAGCGGGTAGGTGGTACAATGAGCAGTTCTTC; cdr3_aa: CASSQTAGRWYNEQFF
j_call: TRBJ2-1; d_call: NA; v_call: TRBV20-1; clone_size: NA; cdr3_nt: TGCAGTGCTATAAGCGGGTCGAAGTACAATGAGCAGTTCTTC; cdr3_aa: CSAISGSKYNEQFF
j_call: TRBJ1-1; d_call: NA; v_call: TRBV4-1; clone_size: NA; cdr3_nt: TGCGCCAGCAGCCAAGAAGGCAGGGGTGCTGAAGCTTTCTTT; cdr3_aa: CASSQEGRGAEAFF
j_call: TRBJ1-3; d_call: NA; v_call: TRBV30; clone_size: once; cdr3_nt: TGTGCCTGGGGTCGTTCTGGAAACACCATATATTTT; cdr3_aa: CAWGRSGNTIYF
j_call: TRBJ2-6; d_call: TRBD1; v_call: TRBV12-3/TRBV12-4; clone_size: NA; cdr3_nt: TGTGCCAGCAGCCTGAGTGGACAGGCCTGGCTAGCTGGGGCCAACGTCCTGACTTTC; cdr3_aa: CASSLSGQAWLAGANVLTF
j_call: TRBJ1-5; d_call: NA; v_call: TRBV18; clone_size: NA; cdr3_nt: TGTGCCAGCTCACAAGTCTCTGGGGGCAACCAGCCCCAGCATTTT; cdr3_aa: CASSQVSGGNQPQHF
j_call: TRBJ1-2; d_call: TRBD1; v_call: TRBV12-3/TRBV12-4; clone_size: NA; cdr3_nt: TGTGCCAGCAGTTTTAGTGGGACAGGGGGCGACCTTAACTATGGCTACACCTTC; cdr3_aa: CASSFSGTGGDLNYGYTF
j_call: TRBJ2-7; d_call: TRBD2; v_call: TRBV11-1; clone_size: NA; cdr3_nt: TGTGCCAGCAGCTTAACACTAGCGGGAGCGCGACACTTC; cdr3_aa: CASSLTLAGARHF
j_call: TRBJ1-1; d_call: NA; v_call: TRBV7-9; clone_size: NA; cdr3_nt: TGTGCCAGCAGCTTAGCTGGGGCAGGGGCTGAAGCTTTCTTT; cdr3_aa: CASSLAGAGAEAFF
j_call: TRBJ2-2; d_call: TRBD2; v_call: TRBV12-3/TRBV12-4; clone_size: NA; cdr3_nt: TGTGCCAGCAGTCCGTGGGACTACCAACCTGAGGAAACATACACCGGGGAGCTGTTTTTT; cdr3_aa: CASSPWDYQPEETYTGELFF
j_call: TRBJ1-1; d_call: NA; v_call: TRBV15; clone_size: NA; cdr3_nt: TGTGCCACCAGCAGAGATCAGTATCCGAACACTGAAGCTTTCTTT; cdr3_aa: CATSRDQYPNTEAFF
j_call: TRBJ1-5; d_call: TRBD1; v_call: TRBV6-6; clone_size: once; cdr3_nt: TGTGCCAACGGGGACAGGGTAGACCAGCCCCAGCATTTT; cdr3_aa: CANGDRVDQPQHF
j_call: TRBJ2-6; d_call: NA; v_call: TRBV19; clone_size: NA; cdr3_nt: TGTGCCAGTAGTATAGTAGTGGGAGCCAACTCTGGGGCCAACGTCCTGACTTTC; cdr3_aa: CASSIVVGANSGANVLTF
j_call: TRBJ1-1; d_call: NA; v_call: TRBV28; clone_size: NA; cdr3_nt: TGTGCCAGCATGGCAACAAAAGCTTTCTTT; cdr3_aa: CASMATKAFF
j_call: TRBJ1-1; d_call: NA; v_call: TRBV2; clone_size: NA; cdr3_nt: TGTGCCAGCAGTGCAGCCTTGAACACTGAAGCTTTCTTT; cdr3_aa: CASSAALNTEAFF
j_call: TRBJ2-1; d_call: TRBD2; v_call: TRBV20-1; clone_size: NA; cdr3_nt: TGCAGTGCTTGCCCGACTAGCGGGACCCAGTGGGAGCAGTTCTTC; cdr3_aa: CSACPTSGTQWEQFF
j_call: TRBJ2-4; d_call: NA; v_call: TRBV5-1; clone_size: NA; cdr3_nt: TGCGCCAGCAGCTTGGCACCCACTCGACAGGCGGGTATGGGCATTCAGTACTTC; cdr3_aa: CASSLAPTRQAGMGIQYF
j_call: TRBJ2-3; d_call: TRBD2; v_call: TRBV24-1; clone_size: NA; cdr3_nt: TGTGCCACCAGTGATTTTCGGGACTACACAGATACGCAGTATTTT; cdr3_aa: CATSDFRDYTDTQYF
j_call: TRBJ2-1; d_call: NA; v_call: TRBV7-2; clone_size: once; cdr3_nt: TGTGCCAGCAGCACACTAGGGTACAATGAGCAGTTCTTC; cdr3_aa: CASSTLGYNEQFF
j_call: TRBJ2-1; d_call: NA; v_call: TRBV5-1; clone_size: NA; cdr3_nt: TGCGCCAGCAGCTTGGATACAGGACGGAATGAGCAGTTCTTC; cdr3_aa: CASSLDTGRNEQFF